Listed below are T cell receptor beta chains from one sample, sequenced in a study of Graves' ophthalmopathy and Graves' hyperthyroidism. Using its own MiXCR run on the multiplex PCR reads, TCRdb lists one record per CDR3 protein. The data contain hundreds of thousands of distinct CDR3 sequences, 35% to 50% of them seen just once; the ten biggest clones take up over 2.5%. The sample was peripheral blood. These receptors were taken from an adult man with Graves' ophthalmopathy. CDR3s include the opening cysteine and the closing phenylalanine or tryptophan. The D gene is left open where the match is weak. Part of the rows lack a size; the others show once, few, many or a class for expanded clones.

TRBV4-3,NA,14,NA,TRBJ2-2,CASSRTPGGSELFF,TGCGCCAGCAGCCGGACACCAGGAGGCAGCGAGCTGTTTTTT
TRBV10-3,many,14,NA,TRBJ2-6,CAISDRAGANVLTF,TGTGCCATCAGTGATAGGGCTGGGGCCAACGTCCTGACTTTC
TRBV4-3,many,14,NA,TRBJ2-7,CASSQDRFYYEQYF,TGCGCCAGCAGCCAAGACAGGTTTTACTACGAGCAGTACTTC
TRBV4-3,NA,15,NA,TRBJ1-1,CASSQDIAVNTEAFF,TGCGCCAGCAGCCAAGATATCGCTGTGAACACTGAAGCTTTCTTT
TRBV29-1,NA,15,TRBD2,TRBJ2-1,CSVGRSGSSYNEQFF,TGCAGCGTGGGGCGGAGCGGGAGTTCCTACAATGAGCAGTTCTTC
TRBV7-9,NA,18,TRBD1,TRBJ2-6,CASSHAGTGVAGANVLTF,TGTGCCAGCAGCCATGCCGGGACAGGGGTCGCTGGGGCCAACGTCCTGACTTTC
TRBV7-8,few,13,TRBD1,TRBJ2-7,CASSPGQAREQYF,TGTGCCAGCTCACCAGGACAGGCTCGAGAGCAGTACTTC
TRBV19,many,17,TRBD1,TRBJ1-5,CASSAQTGTGVNQPQHF,TGTGCCAGTAGTGCCCAAACCGGGACAGGGGTCAATCAGCCCCAGCATTTT
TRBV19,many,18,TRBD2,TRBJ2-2,CASSPPRVLAGSTGELFF,TGTGCCAGTAGTCCCCCCCGTGTGCTAGCGGGTTCCACCGGGGAGCTGTTTTTT
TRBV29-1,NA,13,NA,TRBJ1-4,CSVEWVNGEKLFF,TGCAGCGTTGAATGGGTTAATGGAGAAAAACTGTTTTTT
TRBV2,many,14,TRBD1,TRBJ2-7,CASSDRTGGYEQYF,TGTGCCAGCAGTGACCGGACAGGGGGCTACGAGCAGTACTTC
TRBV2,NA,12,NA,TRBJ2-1,CASRLSYNEQFF,TGTGCCAGCAGACTCTCCTACAATGAGCAGTTCTTC
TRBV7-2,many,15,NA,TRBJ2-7,CASSLGARSLGEQYF,TGTGCCAGCAGCTTAGGAGCCAGAAGCTTGGGGGAGCAGTACTTC
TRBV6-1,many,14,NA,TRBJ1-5,CASSWTDPTSSQHF,TGTGCCAGCAGCTGGACGGATCCCACCTCCTCCCAGCATTTT
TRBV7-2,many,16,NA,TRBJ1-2,CASSFRSGQVRYGYTF,TGTGCCAGCAGCTTTAGGTCCGGCCAGGTCCGATATGGCTACACCTTC
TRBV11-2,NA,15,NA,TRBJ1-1,CASSPWWDLDTEAFF,TGTGCCAGCAGCCCGTGGTGGGATCTGGACACTGAAGCTTTCTTT
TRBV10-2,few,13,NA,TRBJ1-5,CASSYYLGQPQHF,TGTGCCAGCAGTTACTACTTGGGTCAGCCCCAGCATTTT
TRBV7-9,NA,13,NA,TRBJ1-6,CASSGLAGDNLHF,TGTGCCAGCAGTGGACTAGCGGGAGACAACCTCCACTTT
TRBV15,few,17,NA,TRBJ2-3,CATSRGQGQSQADTQYF,TGTGCCACCAGCAGAGGGCAAGGTCAGAGTCAGGCAGATACGCAGTATTTT
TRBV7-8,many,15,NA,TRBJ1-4,CASKLSPATNEKLFF,TGTGCCAGCAAACTTTCTCCTGCAACTAATGAAAAACTGTTTTTT
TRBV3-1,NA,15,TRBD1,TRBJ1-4,CASSPGQGGWEKLFF,TGTGCCAGCAGCCCCGGACAGGGCGGGTGGGAAAAACTGTTTTTT
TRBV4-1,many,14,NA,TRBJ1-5,CASSQDSRGQPQHF,TGCGCCAGCAGCCAAGACTCACGGGGCCAGCCCCAGCATTTT
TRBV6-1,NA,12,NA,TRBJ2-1,CASGEPYNEQFF,TGTGCCAGCGGGGAACCCTACAATGAGCAGTTCTTC
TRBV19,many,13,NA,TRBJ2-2,CAISGENTGELFF,TGTGCCATCTCAGGGGAGAACACCGGGGAGCTGTTTTTT
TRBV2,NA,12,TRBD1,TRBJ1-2,CASSTRGRGYTF,TGTGCCAGCAGTACGAGGGGGCGCGGCTACACCTTC
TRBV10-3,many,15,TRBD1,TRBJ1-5,CAISNPGQGRRPQHF,TGTGCCATCAGTAATCCGGGACAGGGCCGCCGGCCCCAGCATTTT
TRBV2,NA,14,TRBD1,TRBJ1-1,CASSEGQGTVSAFF,TGTGCCAGCAGTGAGGGACAGGGCACAGTTTCAGCTTTCTTT
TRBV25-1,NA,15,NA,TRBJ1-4,CASSVTGHPNEKLFF,TGTGCCAGCAGTGTAACGGGACATCCTAATGAAAAACTGTTTTTT
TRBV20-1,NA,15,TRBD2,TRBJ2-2,CSASRLAGDTGELFF,TGCAGTGCTAGTCGACTAGCGGGAGATACCGGGGAGCTGTTTTTT
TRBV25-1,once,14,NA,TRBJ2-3,CASSKGESTDTQYF,TGTGCCAGCAGCAAGGGGGAGAGCACAGATACGCAGTATTTT
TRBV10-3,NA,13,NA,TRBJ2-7,CAISEGPTYEQYF,TGTGCCATCAGTGAAGGGCCAACCTACGAGCAGTACTTC
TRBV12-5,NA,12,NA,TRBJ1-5,CASGLGGQPQHF,TGTGCTAGTGGTCTCGGGGGTCAGCCCCAGCATTTT
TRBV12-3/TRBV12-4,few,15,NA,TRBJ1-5,CASKNSGFLGQPQHF,TGTGCCAGCAAGAACTCCGGGTTCCTGGGCCAGCCCCAGCATTTT
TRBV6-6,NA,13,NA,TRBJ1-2,CASGYQASSGNTF,TGTGCCAGCGGTTACCAGGCGAGCTCTGGAAACACCTTC
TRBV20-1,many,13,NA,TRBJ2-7,CSAKRERGDEQYF,TGCAGTGCTAAACGGGAGAGGGGGGACGAGCAGTACTTC
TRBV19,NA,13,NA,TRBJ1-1,CASSSGFVTEAFF,TGTGCCAGTAGTAGCGGGTTTGTCACTGAAGCTTTCTTT
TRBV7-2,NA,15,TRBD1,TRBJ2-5,CASSLGQGPPETQYF,TGTGCCAGCAGCTTAGGACAGGGCCCCCCAGAGACCCAGTACTTC